This record covers a single TCR beta chain. What it recognizes is unknown. A read error is the likely source, as a far larger clone sits one nucleotide away. This library used roughly 400 ng RNA and molecular barcoded adaptors spanning alpha/delta and beta/gamma chains. TCRdb passed the reads through MiXCR, listing each CDR3 protein once. The sample consists of more than 55,000 distinct CDR3 sequences, approximately 18% of them appearing once. The data were obtained in a study of read filtering for tumor transcriptome and immune sequencing. Whole-study results and caveats: RNA-seq captured clonotypes less deeply and reliably than IR-seq. This fraction held mixed bone marrow immune cells after CD138-negative sorting.

The receptor's source is a donor at least 40 years old with multiple myeloma. The sample consisted of a population of CD138-negative cells sorted from bone marrow.

The chain's CDR3 is CASRSRDSSYNEQFF. The CDR3 DNA is TGTGCCAGCAGAAGCCGGGACAGTTCCTACAATGAGCAGTTCTTC. The chain is built from TRBV5-5 and TRBJ2-1; 7 positions match TRBD1. The V segment lost 5 bases and the J segment 1 base; nucleotides outside the gene matches: 6. The CDR3 length is 15 residues. Germline V gene data show CDR1 as SGHKS and CDR2 as YYEKEE (reference sequence).